The source of this TCR beta chain is a study of cytotoxic CD8 clonotypes in ibrutinib-treated CLL. TCRdb's table, derived via immunoSEQ multiplex PCR, lists solely in-frame clones and lacks some. The sample has 250,000 to 350,000 clones, approximately 79% seen once. V lost 0 bases, J lost 8 bases, and 8 bases lay in between. This CDR3 has 13 residues. The germline CDR1 and CDR2 sequences are LNHNV and YYDKDF (reference sequence). The source is a human donor with chronic lymphocytic leukemia. The J gene is TRBJ1-3, the V gene TRBV15, with D tentatively TRBD1 (5 bases). Sequenced material: PBMCs, taken at disease progression, from a patient treated with ibrutinib. The DNA for the CDR3 is TGTGCCACCAGCAGAGAGCGGGGGTACACCATATATTTT. Translated, it gives CATSRERGYTIYF.